This TCR beta chain was profiled in a study of OX40 agonist ivuxolimab in advanced cancers. For context, the study as a whole: Ivuxolimab was an agonistic, fully human IgG2 monoclonal antibody directed against OX40 (CD134), a costimulatory receptor. Intravenous ivuxolimab was administered to patients every 2 weeks at six dose levels: 0.01, 0.1, 0.3, 1.5, 3 and 10 mg/kg. Of the approximately 50 patients in dose escalation, about 20 had hepatocellular carcinoma, approximately 15 had melanoma, 9 had renal cell carcinoma and 9 had head and neck cancer. The dose-escalation cohort was roughly 83% male with a mean age of around 62 years, ranging from about 20 to 80. Prior anti-PD-1, anti-PD-L1 or anti-CTLA-4 therapy was permitted, and checkpoint inhibitors had been received by about two fifths of dose-escalation patients. Three dose-escalation patients achieved partial responses, one with hepatocellular carcinoma and two with cutaneous melanoma. The purpose of peripheral TCRbeta sequencing was to test whether ivuxolimab changed TCR sequence diversity and led to clonal T-cell expansion. The paper describes the monotherapy dose-escalation part (N ≈ 52 patients) of the phase I trial of ivuxolimab.

To note about this clone: This receptor's antigen is unknown. No much larger clone is present one base from it, and per-base qualities are unavailable.

Genomic DNA was extracted from sorted cells for sequencing of the TCRbeta CDR3 region. The immunoSEQ Assay was used to sequence the TCRbeta CDR3 regions. The table comes from immuneACCESS by way of TCRdb, which keeps in-frame sequences with V and J called. Part of the clones is missing from these tables; in studies checked, under half for an unresolved V gene and the rest for unknown reasons. This sample has about 17,000 clones in its table, and around 80% of those were observed once. The top ten clonotypes cover 25% to 30% of the sample. Results the study describes overall, beyond this receptor: In the 0.1-3.0 mg/kg groups, partial responders had among the lowest normalized peripheral clonal expansion, particularly in CD8+ T cells. At doses from 0.1 to 3.0 mg/kg, clonal expansion was seen in both CD4+ and CD8+ blood T cells between baseline and week 6. After ivuxolimab, CD8+ T cells had more expanded clones than CD4+ T cells on average. Low levels of normalized T-cell clonal expansion were also seen in some nonresponding patients. Which antigens the clonally expanded peripheral T cells were specific for was not determined.

Patients with autoimmune disease history or receiving systemic immunosuppression were excluded from the trial. In every dose cohort, peripheral blood was drawn for TCR sequencing at baseline, cycle 4 day 1, and cycle 7 day 1. The samples were taken from a phase I, first-in-human, multicenter, open-label dose-escalation trial of ivuxolimab. The trial enrolled adults with locally advanced or metastatic head and neck squamous cell, hepatocellular, melanoma or renal cell carcinoma. CD4+ and CD8+ T cells were sorted separately from peripheral blood before TCR sequencing. Unmatched junction bases come to 12, with V trimmed by 11 bases and J by 0 bases. The germline V gene (reference sequence) gives CDR1 as LNHDA and CDR2 as SQIVND. The CDR3 spans 16 residues, from the cysteine through the phenylalanine. Only the CDR3 portion is preserved as DNA: 48 bases, with reading frame beginning at the first base.

The material sequenced was CD4+ or CD8+ T cells sorted from blood, taken in a trial of the OX40 agonist ivuxolimab. The receptor comes from an adult with an advanced solid tumor such as melanoma, head and neck, liver or kidney cancer. The chain is encoded by TRBV19 joined to TRBJ2-1; the junction holds 8 bases that match TRBD2. The CDR3 protein is CASQALADPSYNEQFF. The nucleotide sequence reads TGTGCCTCCCAGGCACTAGCGGATCCCTCCTACAATGAGCAGTTCTTC.